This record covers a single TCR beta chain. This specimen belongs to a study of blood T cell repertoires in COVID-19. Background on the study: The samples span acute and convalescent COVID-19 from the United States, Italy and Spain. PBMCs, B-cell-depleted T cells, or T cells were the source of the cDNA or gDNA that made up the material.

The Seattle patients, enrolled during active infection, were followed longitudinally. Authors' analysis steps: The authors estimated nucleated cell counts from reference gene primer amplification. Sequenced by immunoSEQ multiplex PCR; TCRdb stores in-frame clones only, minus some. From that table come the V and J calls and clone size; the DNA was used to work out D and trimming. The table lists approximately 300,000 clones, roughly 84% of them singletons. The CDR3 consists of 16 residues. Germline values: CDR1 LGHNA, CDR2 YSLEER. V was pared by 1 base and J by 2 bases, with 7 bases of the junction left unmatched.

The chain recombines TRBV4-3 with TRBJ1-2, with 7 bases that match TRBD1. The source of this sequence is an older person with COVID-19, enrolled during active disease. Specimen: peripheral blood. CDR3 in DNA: TGCGCCAGCAGCCAAGGACAGGGTATCCGGAACTATGGCTACACCTTC. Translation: CASSQGQGIRNYGYTF.